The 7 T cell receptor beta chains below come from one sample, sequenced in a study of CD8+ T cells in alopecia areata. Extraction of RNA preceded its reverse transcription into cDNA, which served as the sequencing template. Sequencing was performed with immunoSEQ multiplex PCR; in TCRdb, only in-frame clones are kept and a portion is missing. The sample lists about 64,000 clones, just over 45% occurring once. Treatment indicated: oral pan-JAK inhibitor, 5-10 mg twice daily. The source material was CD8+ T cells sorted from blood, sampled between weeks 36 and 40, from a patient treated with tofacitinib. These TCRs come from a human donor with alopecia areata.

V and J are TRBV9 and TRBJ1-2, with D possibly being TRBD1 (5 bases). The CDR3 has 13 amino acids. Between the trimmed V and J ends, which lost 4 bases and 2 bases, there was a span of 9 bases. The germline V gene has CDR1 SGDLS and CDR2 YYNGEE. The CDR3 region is CASSQGGNYGYTF. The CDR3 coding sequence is TGTGCCAGCAGCCAGGGTGGAAACTATGGCTACACCTTC.

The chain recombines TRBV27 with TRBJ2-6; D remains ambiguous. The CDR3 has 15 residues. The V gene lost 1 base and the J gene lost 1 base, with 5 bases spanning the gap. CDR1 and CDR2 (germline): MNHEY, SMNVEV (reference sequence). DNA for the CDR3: TGTGCCAGCAGTTTATTGGGATCTGGGGCCAACGTCCTGACTTTC. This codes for CASSLLGSGANVLTF.

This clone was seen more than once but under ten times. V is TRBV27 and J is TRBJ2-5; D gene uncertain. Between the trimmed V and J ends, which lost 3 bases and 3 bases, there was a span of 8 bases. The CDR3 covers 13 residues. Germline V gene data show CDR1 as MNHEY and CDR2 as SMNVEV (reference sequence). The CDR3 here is CASSFSREETQYF. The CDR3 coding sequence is TGTGCCAGCAGTTTTAGCAGAGAAGAGACCCAGTACTTC.

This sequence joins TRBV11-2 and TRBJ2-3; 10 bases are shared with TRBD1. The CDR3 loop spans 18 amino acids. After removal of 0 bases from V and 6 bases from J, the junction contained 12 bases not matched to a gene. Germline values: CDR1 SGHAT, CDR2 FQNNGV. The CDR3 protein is CASSLDPYGGQGRDTQYF. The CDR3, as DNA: TGTGCCAGCAGCTTAGATCCTTACGGGGGACAGGGGAGGGATACGCAGTATTTT. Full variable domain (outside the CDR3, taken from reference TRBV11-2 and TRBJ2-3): EAGVAQSPRYKIIEKRQSVAFWCNPISGHATLYWYQQILGQGPKLLIQFQNNGVVDDSQLPKDRFSAERLKGVDSTLKIQPAKLEDSAVYLCASSLDPYGGQGRDTQYFGPGTRLTVL.

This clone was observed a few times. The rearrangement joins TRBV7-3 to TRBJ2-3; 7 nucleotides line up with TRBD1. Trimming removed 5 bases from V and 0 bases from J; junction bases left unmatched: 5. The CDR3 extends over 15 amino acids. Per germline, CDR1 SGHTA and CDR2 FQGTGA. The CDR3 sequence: CASSLQGKSTDTQYF. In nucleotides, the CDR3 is TGTGCCAGCAGCCTACAGGGGAAGAGCACAGATACGCAGTATTTT.

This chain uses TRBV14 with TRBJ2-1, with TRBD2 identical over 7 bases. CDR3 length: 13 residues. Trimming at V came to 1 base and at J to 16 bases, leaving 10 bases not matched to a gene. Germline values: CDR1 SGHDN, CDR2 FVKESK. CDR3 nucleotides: TGTGCCAGCAGCCAAGTCCCTCGTCTAGCGGCATTCTTC. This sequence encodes CASSQVPRLAAFF.

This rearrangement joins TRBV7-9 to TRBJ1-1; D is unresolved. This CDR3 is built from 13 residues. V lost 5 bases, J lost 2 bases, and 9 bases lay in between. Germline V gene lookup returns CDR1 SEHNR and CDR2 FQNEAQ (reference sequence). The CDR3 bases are TGTGCCAGCAGCGCGGGGATAAACACTGAAGCTTTCTTT. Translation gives CASSAGINTEAFF. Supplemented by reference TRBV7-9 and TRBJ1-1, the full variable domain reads DTGVSQNPRHKITKRGQNVTFRCDPISEHNRLYWYRQTLGQGPEFLTYFQNEAQLEKSRLLSDRFSAERPKGSFSTLEIQRTEQGDSAMYLCASSAGINTEAFFGQGTRLTVV.